This entry concerns a single TCR beta chain. In the authors' methods: Reference gene primer amplification gave nucleated cell count estimates. Clones were sequenced by immunoSEQ multiplex PCR, and TCRdb holds only the in-frame ones, with some missing. The V and J calls and clone size are taken from that table; D and trimming were inferred from the DNA. This table holds more than 110,000 clones, about four fifths found once. This specimen comes from a study of blood T cell repertoires in COVID-19. For the study at large: Sites in the United States, Italy and Spain provided acute and convalescent COVID-19 samples. T cells, B-cell-depleted T cells, or PBMCs provided the cDNA or gDNA that served as material.

The clonotype was recovered from a woman older than 75 in a cohort sampled during active or convalescent COVID-19. Sequenced material: peripheral blood.

CDR3 nucleotides: TGCGCCAGCAGCCAAGTCCACTACAAAGATACGCAGTATTTT. Encoded protein: CASSQVHYKDTQYF. This chain links TRBV4-1 with TRBJ2-3, with no clear D. The CDR3 runs 14 residues. V was cut by 1 base and J by 5 bases, with 10 bases left in between. Looked up from germline, CDR1 is MGHRA and CDR2 is YSYEKL.